The 25 T cell receptor beta chains in this list originate from one sample, sequenced in a study of patients and donors after allogeneic stem cell transplantation. TCRdb ran MiXCR on the RT-PCR reads and lists one entry per CDR3 protein. The sample has approximately 160,000 distinct CDR3 sequences; roughly 24% are singletons. Sequenced sample: blood, either unsorted or a sorted T cell fraction (not recorded which). The receptors were sampled from a human donor who was either an allogeneic HSCT recipient or a stem cell or donor lymphocyte infusion donor (not recorded which). It is not recorded whose cells these are; they may come from a transplant donor.

The chain is built from TRBV20-1 and TRBJ2-1; D possibly corresponds to TRBD2 (5 bases). This CDR3 comprises 17 residues. Germline-derived CDR1 and CDR2 are DFQATT and SNEGSKA (reference sequence). Trimming removed 5 bases from V and 3 bases from J, with 23 bases in between. The CDR3 coding sequence is TGCAGTGCTCCCCCTCCTTGGGGAGAAACGGGCTACAATGAGCAGTTCTTC. It yields the protein CSAPPPWGETGYNEQFF.

The chain employs TRBV7-9 and TRBJ2-7; D ambiguous. The CDR3 runs to 14 residues. V lost 4 bases and J lost 3, with 13 bases in between. The germline gives CDR1 SEHNR, CDR2 FQNEAQ (reference sequence). The CDR3 region is CASSSPGENYEQYF. CDR3 in DNA: TGTGCCAGCAGCTCTCCGGGTGAGAACTACGAGCAGTACTTC.

This chain uses TRBV11-1 with TRBJ2-5; tentative D call: TRBD1 (6 bases). CDR1 is SGHAT and CDR2 is FQDESV in the germline V gene (reference sequence). The CDR3 has 14 residues. The V end was cut by 3 bases, the J end by 4 bases, with 12 bases between. CDR3 nucleotide sequence: TGTGCCAGCAGCTTTAACAGGGTAGGAGAGACCCAGTACTTC. It codes for CASSFNRVGETQYF. The variable domain in full, completed from reference TRBV11-1 and TRBJ2-5, reads EAEVAQSPRYKITEKSQAVAFWCDPISGHATLYWYRQILGQGPELLVQFQDESVVDDSQLPKDRFSAERLKGVDSTLKIQPAELGDSAMYLCASSFNRVGETQYFGPGTRLLVL.

This clonotype was found a few times. The chain is built from TRBV6-1 and TRBJ1-1, with D possibly matching TRBD1 (5 bases). Germline V gives CDR1 MNHNS, CDR2 SASEGT. This CDR3 comprises 14 residues. Trimming pared 3 bases from V and 4 bases from J, leaving 12 bases between. The CDR3 is CASSDLTGATEAFF. In DNA form, the CDR3 reads TGTGCCAGCAGTGACCTGACTGGGGCCACTGAAGCTTTCTTT.

This clonotype turned up a few times. V and J are TRBV3-1 and TRBJ2-1; 8 bases match TRBD2. This CDR3 is built from 16 residues. Unmatched junction bases numbered 10, after V lost 2 bases and J lost 7 bases. CDR1 and CDR2 from the germline V gene are LGHDT and YNNKEL (reference sequence). The chain's CDR3 is CASSQRFTSGGNEQFF. CDR3 nucleotide sequence: TGTGCCAGCAGCCAAAGGTTTACCAGCGGGGGTAATGAGCAGTTCTTC.

On this clonotype: This may come from a read error, since a much larger clone is one base off. Given the absence of the conserved phenylalanine or tryptophan at the CDR3 end, a read error is likely. The chain employs TRBV20-1 and TRBJ1-4, with D perhaps matching TRBD1 (6 bases). Trimming left V 6 bases short and J 6 bases short, with 14 bases between. CDR1 and CDR2 (germline): DFQATT, SNEGSKA (reference sequence). This CDR3 is 13 amino acids long. This chain's CDR3 is CSAHRGQDEKLFL. DNA of the CDR3: TGCAGTGCCCACCGGGGGCAGGATGAAAAACTGTTTTTG.

This clonotype was found a few times. This chain connects TRBV28 to TRBJ2-1; 8 bases agree with TRBD2. This CDR3 is 13 amino acids long. V lost 6 bases, J lost 10 bases, and 8 bases stayed unmatched. Germline V gene lookup returns CDR1 MDHEN and CDR2 SYDVKM. In nucleotides, the CDR3 is TGTGCCAGCAGGTCCCCGGGGGGGAAAGAGCAGTTCTTC. Amino acids: CASRSPGGKEQFF. Variable domain in full (rest from reference TRBV28 and TRBJ2-1): DVKVTQSSRYLVKRTGEKVFLECVQDMDHENMFWYRQDPGLGLRLIYFSYDVKMKEKGDIPEGYSVSREKKERFSLILESASTNQTSMYLCASRSPGGKEQFFGPGTRLTVL.

The chain links TRBV7-9 to TRBJ2-7; D call uncertain. V was clipped by 6 bases and J by 1 base, with 13 bases between them. CDR3 length: 14 residues. CDR1 is SEHNR and CDR2 is FQNEAQ in the germline V gene (reference sequence). CDR3 nucleotide sequence: TGTGCCAGCAGGCAACCGGGCCGGTCCTACGAGCAGTACTTC. Protein product: CASRQPGRSYEQYF.

The rearrangement links TRBV20-1 to TRBJ1-2, with a weak D call TRBD1 (5 bases). Germline V lookup: CDR1 DFQATT, CDR2 SNEGSKA (reference sequence). The CDR3 loop spans 13 amino acids. Trimming left V 0 bases short and J 2 bases short, with 7 bases between. CDR3 nucleotide sequence: TGCAGTGCTAGAGAGAGACAGAACTATGGCTACACCTTC. Translation: CSARERQNYGYTF.

In its sample, this clonotype was seen a few times. This chain uses TRBV12-3 or TRBV12-4 with TRBJ2-5; perhaps TRBD2 as D (6 bases). The ends were cut back, 4 bases at V and 5 bases at J, with 17 bases in the middle. CDR3 length: 15 residues. The CDR3 bases are TGTGCCAGCAGTTCGGGGGTAGCGTCAGTGGAGACCCAGTACTTC. It yields the protein CASSSGVASVETQYF.

CDR3 in amino acids: CATSWDRGNNYGYTF. DNA for the CDR3: TGTGCCACCAGCTGGGACAGGGGAAATAACTATGGCTACACCTTC. J is TRBJ1-2 and V is TRBV15, with 10 bases aligning to TRBD1. Germline V gene sequence: CDR1 LNHNV, CDR2 YYDKDF (reference sequence). This CDR3 spans 15 amino acids. V dropped 5 bases and J dropped 1; count of bases not matched to a gene: 4.

This clonotype was counted many times. The chain uses TRBV11-2 and TRBJ1-1; no reliable D call. Germline CDR1 SGHAT, CDR2 FQNNGV. The CDR3 consists of 13 residues. V gave up 0 bases and J gave up 1 base, with 3 bases separating them. This CDR3 reads CASSLDRNTEAFF. CDR3 DNA sequence: TGTGCCAGCAGCTTAGACAGGAACACTGAAGCTTTCTTT.

The V call is TRBV12-3 or TRBV12-4, the J call TRBJ1-1; the D is unclear. The length of the CDR3 is 11 residues. V gave up 3 bases and J gave up 7 bases, with 6 bases separating them. The CDR3 protein is CASSLFNEAFF. CDR3 nucleotide sequence: TGTGCCAGCAGTTTGTTTAATGAAGCTTTCTTT.

This clonotype was observed a few times. The chain is built from TRBV5-1 and TRBJ1-1; 10 bases map to TRBD1. This CDR3 is 15 amino acids long. Looked up from germline, CDR1 is SGHRS and CDR2 is YFSETQ. J gave up 5 bases and V 4 bases, and 8 bases lay outside the gene matches. The DNA of the CDR3 is TGCGCCAGCAGCCCCGGGACAGGGGTTCAAACTGAAGCTTTCTTT. Protein: CASSPGTGVQTEAFF.

This clonotype appeared a few times. The V call is TRBV6-2 or TRBV6-3, the J call TRBJ1-2; D unresolved. The germline V and J ends were trimmed by 6 bases and 6 bases, with 14 bases remaining between them. CDR1 and CDR2 from the germline V gene are MNHEY and SVGEGT. The CDR3 length is 13 residues. Here the CDR3 DNA reads TGTGCCAGCAGCCGCAGGAGGGTGGATGGCTACACCTTC. Amino acids: CASSRRRVDGYTF.

The chain links TRBV11-3 to TRBJ2-4, with 9 nucleotides matching TRBD1. The germline V gene has CDR1 SGHNT and CDR2 YENEEA. This CDR3 is built from 13 residues. V shed 5 bases and J 9 bases; nucleotides not matched to a gene: 5. The CDR3 DNA follows: TGTGCCAGCAGCCGGGACAGGGTAGGCATTCAGTACTTC. Its translation: CASSRDRVGIQYF.

This clonotype showed up just a few times. The chain is built from TRBV7-9 and TRBJ2-3, with D uncertain. This CDR3 spans 16 amino acids. The germline V gene has CDR1 SEHNR and CDR2 FQNEAQ (reference sequence). Trimming took off 4 bases at V and 0 bases at J, with 14 bases between the two ends. CDR3 amino acids: CASSSVGGYSTDTQYF. CDR3 nucleotide sequence: TGTGCCAGCAGCTCGGTGGGCGGATATAGCACAGATACGCAGTATTTT.

The rearrangement links TRBV5-1 to TRBJ1-1; 10 bases match TRBD1. Trimming removed 5 bases from V and 3 bases from J; junction bases left unmatched: 16. In germline, CDR1 is SGHRS, CDR2 YFSETQ. This CDR3 is built from 18 residues. CDR3 DNA sequence: TGCGCCAGCAGAATCCGGGTTCGGGACAGGGGTGTGCACACTGAAGCTTTCTTT. Its translation: CASRIRVRDRGVHTEAFF.

V gene TRBV10-3 combines with J gene TRBJ1-5; D unresolved. Germline lookup yields CDR1 ENHRY and CDR2 SYGVKD. The CDR3 is 13 amino acids. Trimming left V 7 bases short and J 2 bases short, with 9 bases between. CDR3 bases: TGTGCCATCAATAGGGATCGCAATCAGCCCCAGCATTTT. Protein product: CAINRDRNQPQHF.

This clonotype was found many times. V and J are TRBV6-2 or TRBV6-3 and TRBJ1-4; D perhaps matches TRBD1 (5 bases). Germline lookup yields CDR1 MNHEY and CDR2 SVGEGT. V lost 6 bases and J 6 bases, leaving 14 bases between the germline ends. The CDR3 runs 14 residues. The CDR3 DNA is TGTGCCAGCAGAGGGGACGGCGGAGATGAAAAACTGTTTTTT. Translating gives CASRGDGGDEKLFF.

This clonotype was counted a few times. Here the CDR3 DNA reads TGTGCCAGCAGCCAAGGCGGGTGGGAAGCTTTCTTT. Its translation is CASSQGGWEAFF. The V call is TRBV3-1, the J call TRBJ1-1; no clear D gene. V was trimmed by 1 base and J by 8 bases, leaving 8 bases between them. This CDR3 is 12 amino acids long. Per the germline V gene, CDR1 is LGHDT and CDR2 is YNNKEL (reference sequence).

CDR3 nucleotides: TGTGCCAGCAGCTTAGGGACAGGGTGGAGAACTGGGGCCAACGTCCTGACTTTC. This sequence encodes CASSLGTGWRTGANVLTF. V and J are TRBV7-9 and TRBJ2-6; TRBD1 matches 8 bases. Trimming removed 1 base from V and 2 bases from J; junction bases left unmatched: 7. This CDR3 is built from 18 residues. CDR1 and CDR2 (germline): SEHNR, FQNEAQ (reference sequence).

This clonotype was counted between two and nine times. The rearrangement joins TRBV5-1 to TRBJ2-3, with 11 bases aligning to TRBD2. Germline CDR1 reads SGHRS; CDR2 reads YFSETQ. CDR3 size: 16 residues. Trimming at V came to 3 bases and at J to 4 bases, leaving 7 bases not matched to a gene. The DNA for the CDR3 is TGCGCCAGCAGCTCAAGACTAGCGGGGAGGTCAGATACGCAGTATTTT. This encodes CASSSRLAGRSDTQYF.

This rearrangement joins TRBV14 to TRBJ1-2; no definite D call. The CDR3 spans 13 residues. The V gene lost 0 bases and the J gene lost 4 bases, with 6 bases spanning the gap. CDR1 SGHDN and CDR2 FVKESK come from the germline V gene. The CDR3 DNA follows: TGTGCCAGCAGCCAAGAACAGCTCTATGGCTACACCTTC. Protein sequence: CASSQEQLYGYTF. Full variable domain (missing parts from reference TRBV14 and TRBJ1-2): EAGVTQFPSHSVIEKGQTVTLRCDPISGHDNLYWYRRVMGKEIKFLLHFVKESKQDESGMPNNRFLAERTGGTYSTLKVQPAELEDSGVYFCASSQEQLYGYTFGSGTRLTVV.

This sequence joins TRBV24-1 and TRBJ1-3, with D perhaps TRBD1 (5 bases). This CDR3 has 14 amino acids. The V gene's germline CDR1 is KGHDR and CDR2 SFDVKD. Trimming stripped 5 bases from V and 3 bases from J, with 10 bases between. CDR3 nucleotide sequence: TGTGCCACCAGTGTTTCAGGGCTTGGAAACACCATATATTTT. Protein: CATSVSGLGNTIYF.